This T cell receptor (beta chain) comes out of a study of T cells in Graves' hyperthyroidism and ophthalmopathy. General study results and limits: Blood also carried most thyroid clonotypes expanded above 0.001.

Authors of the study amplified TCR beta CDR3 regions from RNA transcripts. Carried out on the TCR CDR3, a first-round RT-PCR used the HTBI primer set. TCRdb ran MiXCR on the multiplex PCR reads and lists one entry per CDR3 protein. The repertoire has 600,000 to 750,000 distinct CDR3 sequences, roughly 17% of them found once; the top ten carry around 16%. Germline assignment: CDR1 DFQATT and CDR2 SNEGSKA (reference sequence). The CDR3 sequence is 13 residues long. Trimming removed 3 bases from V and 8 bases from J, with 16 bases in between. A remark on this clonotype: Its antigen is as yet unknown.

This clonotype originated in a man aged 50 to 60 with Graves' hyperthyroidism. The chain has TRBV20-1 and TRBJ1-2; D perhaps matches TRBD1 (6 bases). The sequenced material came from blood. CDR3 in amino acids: CSARAGGTIGYTF. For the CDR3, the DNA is TGCAGTGCTAGGGCCGGCGGGACAATAGGCTACACCTTC.